This TCR beta chain comes out of a study of blood T cell repertoires in COVID-19. As for the study in general: Sample material is recorded as cDNA or gDNA derived from T cells, B-cell-depleted T cells, or PBMCs.

Authors' analysis steps: Amplification of reference gene primers provided the estimated nucleated cell counts. Assay used: immunoSEQ multiplex PCR; TCRdb lists only in-frame clones, some missing. V and J calls and clone size are copied from that table; D and trimming were computed from the DNA. This table has roughly 350,000 clones, about nine tenths appearing once. It was during active infection that Seattle patients were enrolled and then longitudinally followed. The CDR3 covers 16 residues. The germline CDR1 and CDR2 sequences are SEHNR and FQNEAQ (reference sequence). V lost 5 bases, J lost 2 bases, and 18 bases lay in between.

Sequencing used peripheral blood. The chain has TRBV7-9 and TRBJ2-5; perhaps TRBD2 as D (6 bases). The TCR originated in a woman in her 70s with COVID-19, enrolled during active disease. The CDR3 DNA sequence: TGTGCCAGCAGCCGGACTATGGACGGTGGGCAAGAGACCCAGTACTTC. Amino acid sequence: CASSRTMDGGQETQYF.